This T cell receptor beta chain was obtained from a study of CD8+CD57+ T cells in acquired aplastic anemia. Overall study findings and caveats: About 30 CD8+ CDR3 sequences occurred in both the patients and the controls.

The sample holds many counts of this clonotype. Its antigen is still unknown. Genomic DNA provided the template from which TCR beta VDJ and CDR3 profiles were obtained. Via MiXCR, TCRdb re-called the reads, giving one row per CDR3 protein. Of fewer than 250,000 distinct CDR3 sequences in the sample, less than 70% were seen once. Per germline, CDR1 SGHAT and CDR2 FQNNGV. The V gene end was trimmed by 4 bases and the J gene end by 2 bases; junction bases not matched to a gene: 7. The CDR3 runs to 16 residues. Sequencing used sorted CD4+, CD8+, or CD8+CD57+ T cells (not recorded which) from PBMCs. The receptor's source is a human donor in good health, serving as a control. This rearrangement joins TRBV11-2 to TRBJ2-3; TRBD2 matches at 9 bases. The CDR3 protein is CASSSLAGAPTDTQYF. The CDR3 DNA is TGTGCCAGCAGCTCATTAGCGGGGGCCCCCACAGATACGCAGTATTTT.